One T cell receptor (beta chain) is described in this entry. The record originates from a study of blood T cell repertoires in COVID-19. Repertoires were generated with immunoSEQ multiplex PCR, while TCRdb's copy carries only in-frame clones and drops some. The table records 75,000 to 95,000 clones, 74% of them present only once. Germline loops: CDR1 KGHDR, CDR2 SFDVKD. The length of the CDR3 is 14 residues. V shed 10 bases and J 2 bases; nucleotides not matched to a gene: 4. The receptor was isolated from a man in his 70s with COVID-19, enrolled during active disease. The sample taken for sequencing was peripheral blood. The chain joins TRBV24-1 to TRBJ2-2; 9 positions match TRBD1. The CDR3 nucleotides read TGTGCCACGAGGGGACAGGGCAACACCGGGGAGCTGTTTTTT. Translation gives CATRGQGNTGELFF.